The 18 T cell receptor beta chains below all came from one sample that was sequenced in a study of shared clonotypes between healthy human individuals. Sequenced by immunoSEQ multiplex PCR; TCRdb stores in-frame clones only, minus some. Counted here are around 2,000,000 clones, approximately 95% occurring once; the ten biggest clones make up about 1.1%. The naive CD8 subset, CD45RO-negative cells positively selected for CCR7, excluded terminally differentiated effector memory CD45RA+ cells. What was sequenced was naive CD8+ T cells sorted from blood. These receptors were taken from a man between 18 and 35 years old in good health.

J is TRBJ2-7 and V is TRBV30; either TRBD1 or TRBD2 may fit D (5 bases each). The CDR3 sequence is 12 residues long. V dropped 5 bases and J dropped 7 bases, with 15 bases sitting between them. CDR1 is GTSNPN and CDR2 is SVGIG in the germline V gene (reference sequence). The CDR3 DNA reads as TGTGCCTGGGGGGACGGGAAGCGAGAGCAGTACTTC. Translation: CAWGDGKREQYF. Combining the CDR3 with reference TRBV30 and TRBJ2-7 gives the whole variable domain SQTIHQWPATLVQPVGSPLSLECTVEGTSNPNLYWYRQAAGRGLQLLFYSVGIGQISSEVPQNLSASRPQDRQFILSSKKLLLSDSGFYLCAWGDGKREQYFGPGTRLTVT.

This rearrangement joins TRBV27 to TRBJ2-1; TRBD2 matches at 10 bases. Germline loops: CDR1 MNHEY, CDR2 SMNVEV (reference sequence). The CDR3 runs 15 residues. V lost 5 bases, J lost 7 bases, and 8 bases stayed unmatched. This CDR3 reads CASSTQRGGGNEQFF. The CDR3 DNA reads as TGTGCCAGCAGTACCCAGCGGGGGGGAGGTAATGAGCAGTTCTTC.

The V call is TRBV29-1, the J call TRBJ1-2, with 11 bases identical to TRBD1. After removal of 0 bases from V and 5 bases from J, the junction contained 5 bases not matched to a gene. CDR1 SQVTM and CDR2 ANQGSEA come from the germline V gene. CDR3 length: 15 residues. CDR3 sequence (DNA): TGCAGCGTTGAAGATTATGGGACAGGGGGATATGGCTACACCTTC. Translated: CSVEDYGTGGYGYTF.

In this sample, this clone turned up once. Other DNA sequences from this sample encode an identical CDR3 as well. The chain is built from TRBV27 and TRBJ1-5; TRBD1 might be the D (5 bases). The V end was cut by 6 bases, the J end by 6 bases, with 12 bases between. CDR3 length equals 13 residues. Germline V gives CDR1 MNHEY, CDR2 SMNVEV (reference sequence). CDR3 in amino acids: CASSLGGSQPQHF. The CDR3 bases are TGTGCCAGCAGCCTGGGGGGGAGTCAGCCCCAGCATTTT.

V gene TRBV25-1 combines with J gene TRBJ1-3, with a tentative D call TRBD1 (5 bases). Germline V gives CDR1 MGHDK, CDR2 SYGVNS. Trimming cost V 2 bases and J 0 bases, with 17 bases left between them. This CDR3 is 18 amino acids long. For the CDR3, the DNA is TGTGCCAGCAGTGAAGAGGATGGGACGATCCTCTCTGGAAACACCATATATTTT. This encodes CASSEEDGTILSGNTIYF. Complete variable domain (other parts from reference TRBV25-1 and TRBJ1-3): EADIYQTPRYLVIGTGKKITLECSQTMGHDKMYWYQQDPGMELHLIHYSYGVNSTEKGDLSSESTVSRIRTEHFPLTLESARPSHTSQYLCASSEEDGTILSGNTIYFGEGSWLTVV.

The chain has TRBV19 and TRBJ1-1, with D unclear. Germline loops: CDR1 LNHDA, CDR2 SQIVND (reference sequence). The CDR3 spans 14 residues. V lost 0 bases, J lost 0 bases, and 5 bases lay in between. The CDR3 region is CASSIEPMNTEAFF. The CDR3 bases are TGTGCCAGTAGTATAGAGCCTATGAACACTGAAGCTTTCTTT.

The CDR3 DNA is TGTGCCAGCAGCGCCACCGGGACAGCAAACTACGAGCAGTACTTC. Protein sequence: CASSATGTANYEQYF. The chain uses TRBV2 and TRBJ2-7; 7 bases align to TRBD1. Germline lookup yields CDR1 SNHLY and CDR2 FYNNEI. The CDR3 length is 15 residues. V shed 6 bases and J 3 bases; nucleotides not matched to a gene: 11.

The chain joins TRBV10-3 to TRBJ2-5; 7 bases align to TRBD2. Germline V gene lookup returns CDR1 ENHRY and CDR2 SYGVKD. The CDR3 runs to 12 residues. Trimming removed 10 bases from V and 1 base from J; junction bases left unmatched: 3. The CDR3 loop reads CATTGGQETQYF. The CDR3 nucleotides read TGTGCCACCACGGGGGGCCAAGAGACCCAGTACTTC.

The chain has TRBV6-5 and TRBJ1-1, with D possibly TRBD1 on 5 matching bases. Germline loops: CDR1 MNHEY, CDR2 SVGAGI. Trimming took off 4 bases at V and 3 bases at J, with 18 bases between the two ends. The CDR3 sequence is 16 residues long. The CDR3 loop reads CASSSPGDEDYTEAFF. DNA of the CDR3: TGTGCCAGCAGTTCCCCGGGGGACGAAGACTACACTGAAGCTTTCTTT.

The gene calls are TRBV5-1 and TRBJ2-3, with D maybe TRBD2 (7 bases). CDR1 is SGHRS, CDR2 YFSETQ, per germline. This CDR3 contains 17 residues. Trimming took off 6 bases at V and 2 bases at J, with 22 bases between the two ends. Here the CDR3 reads CASTPWVGGANTDTQYF. The DNA of the CDR3 is TGCGCCAGCACCCCTTGGGTGGGGGGGGCAAACACAGATACGCAGTATTTT.

The CDR3 DNA reads as TGCGCCAGCAGCCAAGGACAGGGCATCTACTCCTACGAGCAGTACTTC. Its translation is CASSQGQGIYSYEQYF. The chain links TRBV4-1 to TRBJ2-7; 7 bases map to TRBD1. Germline V gives CDR1 MGHRA, CDR2 YSYEKL. This CDR3 is 16 amino acids long. V lost 1 base, J lost 0 bases, and 6 bases stayed unmatched.

The chain uses TRBV29-1 and TRBJ2-1; TRBD1 matches at 7 bases. V trimming: 6 bases; J trimming: 3 bases; junction bases outside the gene matches: 14. CDR1 and CDR2 (germline): SQVTM, ANQGSEA. The CDR3 has 16 amino acids. CDR3 sequence reads: CSVDNPGQTVYNEQFF. Here the CDR3 DNA reads TGCAGCGTAGATAATCCGGGACAGACCGTCTACAATGAGCAGTTCTTC.

V and J are TRBV2 and TRBJ2-1; no definite D call. The CDR3 length is 17 residues. CDR1 is SNHLY and CDR2 is FYNNEI in the germline V gene. The V end lost 2 bases, the J end lost 0 bases, and 14 bases lay between the germline ends. This chain's CDR3 is CASSEFDPLSSYNEQFF. As DNA, the CDR3 is TGTGCCAGCAGTGAATTTGACCCCCTAAGCTCCTACAATGAGCAGTTCTTC.

The chain employs TRBV11-3 and TRBJ2-7; 8 positions match TRBD1. Germline lookup yields CDR1 SGHNT and CDR2 YENEEA. The CDR3 runs to 14 residues. The ends lost 5 bases at V and 6 bases at J; junction bases unmatched: 9. This chain's CDR3 is CASSPRTGTAEQYF. CDR3 nucleotide sequence: TGTGCCAGCAGCCCCCGGACAGGGACGGCCGAGCAGTACTTC.

This sequence joins TRBV5-4 and TRBJ2-5, with D perhaps matching TRBD1 (5 bases). With the DNA end fitting TRBJ2-7 better, the J assignment may be wrong. CDR1 and CDR2 from the germline V gene are SGHNT and YYREEE (reference sequence). The CDR3 sequence is 13 residues long. CDR3 sequence reads: CASSPPQGYEQYF. The CDR3, as DNA: TGTGCCAGCAGCCCGCCTCAGGGATACGAGCAGTACTTC.

This clone occurred once. The chain couples TRBV6-1 to TRBJ1-5; D ambiguous. V dropped 3 bases and J dropped 7 bases, with 7 bases sitting between them. Germline-derived CDR1 and CDR2 are MNHNS and SASEGT. This CDR3 has 12 amino acids. The CDR3 sequence is CASSDPRQPQHF. In nucleotides, the CDR3 is TGTGCCAGCAGTGATCCTCGCCAGCCCCAGCATTTT.

This clone appeared a single time. V is TRBV7-9 and J is TRBJ2-7, with TRBD1 matching over 8 bases. This CDR3 spans 15 amino acids. Trimming removed 5 bases from V and 3 bases from J; junction bases left unmatched: 9. CDR1 SEHNR and CDR2 FQNEAQ come from the germline V gene (reference sequence). CDR3 protein: CASSPRLGQVYEQYF. For the CDR3, the DNA is TGTGCCAGCAGCCCCCGTTTGGGACAGGTCTACGAGCAGTACTTC.

The chain has TRBV5-1 and TRBJ2-7, with 8 bases that match TRBD1. The V and J ends lost 4 bases and 0 bases, in that order; junction bases with no gene match: 6. This CDR3 spans 15 amino acids. Germline V CDR1 and CDR2: SGHRS, YFSETQ. The CDR3 DNA reads as TGCGCCAGCAGCGTAGGGACAGGAAGCTCCTACGAGCAGTACTTC. This sequence encodes CASSVGTGSSYEQYF.